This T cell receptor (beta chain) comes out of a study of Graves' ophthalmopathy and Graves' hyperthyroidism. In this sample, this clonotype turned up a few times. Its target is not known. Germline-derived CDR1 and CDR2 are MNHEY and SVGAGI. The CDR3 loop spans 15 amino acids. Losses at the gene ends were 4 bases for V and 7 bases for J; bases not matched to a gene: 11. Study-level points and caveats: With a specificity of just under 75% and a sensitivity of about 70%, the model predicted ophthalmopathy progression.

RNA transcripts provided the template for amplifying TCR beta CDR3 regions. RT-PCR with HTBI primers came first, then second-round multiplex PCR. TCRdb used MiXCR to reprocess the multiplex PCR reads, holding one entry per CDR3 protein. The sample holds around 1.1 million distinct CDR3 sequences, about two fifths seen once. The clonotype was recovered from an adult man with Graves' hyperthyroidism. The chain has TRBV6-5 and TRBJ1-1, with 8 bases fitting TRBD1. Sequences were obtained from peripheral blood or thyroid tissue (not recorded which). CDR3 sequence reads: CASSSNRGGSGEAFF. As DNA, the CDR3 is TGTGCCAGCAGTTCAAACAGGGGGGGCTCGGGTGAAGCTTTCTTT.